One sample yielded the 9 T cell receptor beta chains listed below, sequenced in a study of cytomegalovirus exposure and HLA in healthy donors. Both 60 Vbeta primers and 13 Jbeta primers went into the PCR. This table comes from immunoSEQ multiplex PCR, and its TCRdb copy is limited to in-frame clones, with some not included. This sample has some 250,000 clones, with roughly four fifths found just once. The sample consisted of PBMCs. These receptors all come from a woman aged 55-69 years in good health and CMV-seropositive.

J is TRBJ2-3 and V is TRBV2; a possible D gene is TRBD1 (5 bases). Germline V lookup: CDR1 SNHLY, CDR2 FYNNEI. This CDR3 spans 13 amino acids. The V end was cut by 10 bases, the J end by 5 bases, with 16 bases between. The CDR3 is CATGAGFVDTQYF. CDR3 DNA sequence: TGTGCCACTGGGGCAGGGTTTGTAGATACGCAGTATTTT. The complete variable domain, with remaining parts taken from reference TRBV2 and TRBJ2-3, reads EPEVTQTPSHQVTQMGQEVILRCVPISNHLYFYWYRQILGQKVEFLVSFYNNEISEKSEIFDDQFSVERPDGSNFTLKIRSTKLEDSAMYFCATGAGFVDTQYFGPGTRLTVL.

V gene TRBV6-5 combines with J gene TRBJ1-2, with D tentatively TRBD1 (6 bases). V was trimmed by 2 bases and J by 2 bases, leaving 9 bases between them. This CDR3 is built from 14 residues. Germline lookup yields CDR1 MNHEY and CDR2 SVGAGI. The CDR3 protein is CASSYATGNYGYTF. The CDR3 DNA reads TGTGCCAGCAGTTACGCTACAGGGAACTATGGCTACACCTTC.

The V call is TRBV6-1, the J call TRBJ2-5, with 9 bases that match TRBD1. The CDR3 runs 14 residues. The germline V gene has CDR1 MNHNS and CDR2 SASEGT. The V gene end was trimmed by 6 bases and the J gene end by 3 bases; junction bases not matched to a gene: 5. The chain's CDR3 is CASSLGTGKETQYF. CDR3 nucleotide sequence: TGTGCCAGCAGCTTAGGGACAGGGAAAGAGACCCAGTACTTC.

V and J are TRBV5-1 and TRBJ2-2, with 7 bases that match TRBD2. Germline CDR1 SGHRS, CDR2 YFSETQ. The CDR3 spans 17 residues. The junction had 9 bases not matched to a gene; V was cut back by 0 bases and J by 4 bases. The CDR3 is CASSLAGASGFTGELFF. CDR3 DNA sequence: TGCGCCAGCAGCTTGGCCGGGGCTAGCGGATTCACCGGGGAGCTGTTTTTT.

The chain has TRBV7-9 and TRBJ2-3; 11 bases are a match to TRBD2. The CDR3 length is 17 residues. J lost 3 bases, V lost 0 bases, and 5 bases had no gene match. CDR1 and CDR2 (germline): SEHNR, FQNEAQ (reference sequence). The CDR3 nucleotides are TGTGCCAGCAGCTTAGCTTGGGCTAGCGGGAGGACAGATACGCAGTATTTT. The encoded protein is CASSLAWASGRTDTQYF.

J is TRBJ1-5 and V is TRBV4-1; 8 nucleotides agree with TRBD1. The CDR3 covers 16 residues. Germline V lookup: CDR1 MGHRA, CDR2 YSYEKL. Germline trimming cut 5 bases from V and 7 bases from J; bases unmatched to any gene: 13. In nucleotides, the CDR3 is TGCGCCAGCAGCGCCCGGGACAGGCCCCGGGGACAGCCCCAGCATTTT. Translation: CASSARDRPRGQPQHF.

The chain is built from TRBV27 and TRBJ2-2, with TRBD1 matching 8 bases. V gave up 6 bases and J gave up 7 bases; unmatched junction bases: 13. Germline lookup yields CDR1 MNHEY and CDR2 SMNVEV (reference sequence). The CDR3 length is 16 residues. CDR3 sequence: CASRTNAGGGVGELFF. The CDR3 region has the DNA TGTGCCAGCAGGACCAACGCAGGGGGCGGGGTCGGGGAGCTGTTTTTT.

This chain connects TRBV30 to TRBJ1-2; 7 nucleotides match TRBD1. V shed 6 bases and J 2 bases; nucleotides not matched to a gene: 6. Germline CDR1 GTSNPN, CDR2 SVGIG (reference sequence). There are 13 residues in the CDR3. CDR3 sequence reads: CACPTGRNYGYTF. The CDR3, as DNA: TGTGCCTGCCCGACAGGGAGGAACTATGGCTACACCTTC.

This clone was recorded a few times. The gene calls are TRBV7-9 and TRBJ2-5; a weak D match, TRBD2 (5 bases). Germline CDR1 and CDR2: SEHNR and FQNEAQ (reference sequence). The CDR3 spans 12 residues. The V end was cut by 4 bases, the J end by 5 bases, with 8 bases between. CDR3 region: CASSSRGETQYF. CDR3 nucleotides: TGTGCCAGCAGCTCTAGAGGGGAGACCCAGTACTTC. The whole variable domain, filled in from reference TRBV7-9 and TRBJ2-5, reads DTGVSQNPRHKITKRGQNVTFRCDPISEHNRLYWYRQTLGQGPEFLTYFQNEAQLEKSRLLSDRFSAERPKGSFSTLEIQRTEQGDSAMYLCASSSRGETQYFGPGTRLLVL.